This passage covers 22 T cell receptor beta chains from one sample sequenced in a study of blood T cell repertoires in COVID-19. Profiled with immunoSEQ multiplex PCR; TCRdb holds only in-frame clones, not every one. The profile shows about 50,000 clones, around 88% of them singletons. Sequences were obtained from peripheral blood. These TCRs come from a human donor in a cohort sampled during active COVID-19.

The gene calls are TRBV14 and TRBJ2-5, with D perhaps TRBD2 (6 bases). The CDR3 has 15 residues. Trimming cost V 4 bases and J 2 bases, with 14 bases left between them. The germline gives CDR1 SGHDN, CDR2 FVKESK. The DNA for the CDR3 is TGTGCCAGCAGCCTGGGACTTCCCATACAAGAGACCCAGTACTTC. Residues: CASSLGLPIQETQYF.

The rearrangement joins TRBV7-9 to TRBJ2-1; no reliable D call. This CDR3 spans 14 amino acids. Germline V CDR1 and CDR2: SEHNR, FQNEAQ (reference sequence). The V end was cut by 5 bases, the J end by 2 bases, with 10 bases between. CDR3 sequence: CASSPDLAYNEQFF. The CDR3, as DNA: TGTGCCAGCAGCCCTGACTTGGCCTACAATGAGCAGTTCTTC.

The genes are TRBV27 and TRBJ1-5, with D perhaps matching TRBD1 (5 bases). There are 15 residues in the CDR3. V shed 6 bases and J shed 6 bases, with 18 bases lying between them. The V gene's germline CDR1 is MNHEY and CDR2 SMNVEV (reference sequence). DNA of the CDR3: TGTGCCAGCAGGGGAATTGGGGGGGGTGGTCAGCCCCAGCATTTT. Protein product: CASRGIGGGGQPQHF.

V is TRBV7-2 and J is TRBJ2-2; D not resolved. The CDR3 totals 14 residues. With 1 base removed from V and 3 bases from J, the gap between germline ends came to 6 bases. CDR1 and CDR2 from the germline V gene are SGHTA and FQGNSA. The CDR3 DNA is TGTGCCAGCAGCTTAGTAACAGACACCGGGGAGCTGTTTTTT. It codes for CASSLVTDTGELFF.

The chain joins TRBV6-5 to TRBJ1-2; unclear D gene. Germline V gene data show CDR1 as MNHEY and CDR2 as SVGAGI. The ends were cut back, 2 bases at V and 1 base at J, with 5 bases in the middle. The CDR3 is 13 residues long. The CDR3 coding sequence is TGTGCCAGCAGTTACGAGCTTAACTATGGCTACACCTTC. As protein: CASSYELNYGYTF.

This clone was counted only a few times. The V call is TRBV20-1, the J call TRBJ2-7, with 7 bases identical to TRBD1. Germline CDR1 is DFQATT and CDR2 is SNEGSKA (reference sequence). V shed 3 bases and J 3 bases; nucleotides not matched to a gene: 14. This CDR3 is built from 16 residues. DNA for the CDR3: TGCAGTGCTAGTAAGGGGTCAGACAGGGTACTCTACGAGCAGTACTTC. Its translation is CSASKGSDRVLYEQYF.

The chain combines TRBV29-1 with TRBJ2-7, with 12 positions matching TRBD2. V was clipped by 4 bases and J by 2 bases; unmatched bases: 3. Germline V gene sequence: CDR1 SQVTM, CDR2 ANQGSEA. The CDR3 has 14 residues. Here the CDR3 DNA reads TGCAGCGTTGCCACTAGCGGGAGGACCTACGAGCAGTACTTC. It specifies CSVATSGRTYEQYF.

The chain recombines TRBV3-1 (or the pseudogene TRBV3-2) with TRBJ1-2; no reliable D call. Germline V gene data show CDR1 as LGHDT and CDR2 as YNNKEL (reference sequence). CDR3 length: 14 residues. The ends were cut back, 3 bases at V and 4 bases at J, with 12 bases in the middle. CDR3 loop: CASSHPGLGYGYTF. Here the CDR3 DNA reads TGTGCCAGCAGCCATCCGGGTTTAGGCTATGGCTACACCTTC.

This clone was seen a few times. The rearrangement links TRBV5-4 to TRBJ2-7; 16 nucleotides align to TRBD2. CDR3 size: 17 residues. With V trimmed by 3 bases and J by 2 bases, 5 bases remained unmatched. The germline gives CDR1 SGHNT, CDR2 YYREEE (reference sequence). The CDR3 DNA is TGTGCCAGCAGCTCGGGGACTAGCGGGGGGGACCCCTACGAGCAGTACTTC. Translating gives CASSSGTSGGDPYEQYF.

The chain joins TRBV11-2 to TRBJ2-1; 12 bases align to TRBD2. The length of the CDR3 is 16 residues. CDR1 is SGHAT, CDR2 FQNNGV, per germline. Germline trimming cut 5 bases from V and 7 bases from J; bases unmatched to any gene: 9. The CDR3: CASSPRTSGAWNEQFF. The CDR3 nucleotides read TGTGCCAGCAGCCCGCGGACTAGCGGGGCTTGGAATGAGCAGTTCTTC.

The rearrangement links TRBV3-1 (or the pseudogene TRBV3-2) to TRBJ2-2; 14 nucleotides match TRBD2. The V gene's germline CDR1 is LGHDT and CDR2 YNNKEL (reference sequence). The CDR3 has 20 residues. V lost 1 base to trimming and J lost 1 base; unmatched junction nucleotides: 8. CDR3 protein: CASSQVIVGTSGGNTGELFF. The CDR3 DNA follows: TGTGCCAGCAGCCAAGTCATAGTTGGGACTAGCGGGGGGAACACCGGGGAGCTGTTTTTT.

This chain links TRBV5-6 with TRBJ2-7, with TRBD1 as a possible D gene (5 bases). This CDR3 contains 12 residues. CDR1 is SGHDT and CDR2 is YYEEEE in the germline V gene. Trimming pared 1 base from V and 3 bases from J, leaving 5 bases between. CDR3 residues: CASSLRGYEQYF. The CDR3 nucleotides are TGTGCCAGCAGCTTGAGGGGCTACGAGCAGTACTTC.

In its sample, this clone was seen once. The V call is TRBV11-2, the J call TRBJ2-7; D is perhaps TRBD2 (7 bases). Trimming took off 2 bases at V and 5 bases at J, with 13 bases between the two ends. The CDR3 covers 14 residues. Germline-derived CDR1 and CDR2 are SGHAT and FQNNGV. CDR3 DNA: TGTGCCAGCAGCTTAAGGGGGAGGGCGGACGAGCAGTACTTC. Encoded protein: CASSLRGRADEQYF.

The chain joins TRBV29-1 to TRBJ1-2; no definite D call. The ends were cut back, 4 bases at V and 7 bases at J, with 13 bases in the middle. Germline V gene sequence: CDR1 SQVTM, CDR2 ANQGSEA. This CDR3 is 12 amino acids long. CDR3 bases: TGCAGCGTTGGTCCGACGGCAGGTGGCTACACCTTC. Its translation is CSVGPTAGGYTF.

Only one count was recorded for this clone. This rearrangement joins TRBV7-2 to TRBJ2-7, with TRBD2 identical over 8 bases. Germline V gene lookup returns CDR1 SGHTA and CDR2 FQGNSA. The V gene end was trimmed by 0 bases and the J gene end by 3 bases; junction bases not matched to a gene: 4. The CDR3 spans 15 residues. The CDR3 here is CASSLAGRGVYEQYF. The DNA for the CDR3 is TGTGCCAGCAGCTTAGCGGGGCGGGGGGTCTACGAGCAGTACTTC.

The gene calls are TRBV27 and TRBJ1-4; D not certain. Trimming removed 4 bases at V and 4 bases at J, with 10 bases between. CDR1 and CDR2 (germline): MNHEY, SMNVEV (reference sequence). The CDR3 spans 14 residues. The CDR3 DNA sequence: TGTGCCAGCAGTTCTCCACAGATTAATGAAAAACTGTTTTTT. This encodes CASSSPQINEKLFF.

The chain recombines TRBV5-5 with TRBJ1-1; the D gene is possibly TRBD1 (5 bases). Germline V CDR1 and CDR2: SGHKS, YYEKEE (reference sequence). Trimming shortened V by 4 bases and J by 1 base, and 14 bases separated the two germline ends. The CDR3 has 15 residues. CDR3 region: CASSALRGANTEAFF. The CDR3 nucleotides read TGTGCCAGCAGCGCCCTTCGTGGGGCGAACACTGAAGCTTTCTTT.

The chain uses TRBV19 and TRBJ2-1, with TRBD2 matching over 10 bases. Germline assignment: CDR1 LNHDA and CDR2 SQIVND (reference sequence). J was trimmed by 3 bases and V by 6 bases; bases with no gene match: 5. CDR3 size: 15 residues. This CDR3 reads CASSSGTSDYNEQFF. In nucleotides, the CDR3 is TGTGCCAGTAGCTCCGGGACTAGCGACTACAATGAGCAGTTCTTC.

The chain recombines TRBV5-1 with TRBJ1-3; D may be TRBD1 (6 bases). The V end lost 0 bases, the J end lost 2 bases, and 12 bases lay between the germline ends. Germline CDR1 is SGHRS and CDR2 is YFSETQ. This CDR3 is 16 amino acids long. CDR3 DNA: TGCGCCAGCAGCTTGGTATCCGGGACAACTGGAAACACCATATATTTT. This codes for CASSLVSGTTGNTIYF.

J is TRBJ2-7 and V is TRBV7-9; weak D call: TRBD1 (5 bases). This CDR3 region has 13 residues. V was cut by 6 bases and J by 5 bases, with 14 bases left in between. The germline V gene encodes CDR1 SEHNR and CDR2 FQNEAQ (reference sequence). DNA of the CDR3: TGTGCCAGCAGTTACGACAGATATGACGAGCAGTACTTC. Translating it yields CASSYDRYDEQYF.

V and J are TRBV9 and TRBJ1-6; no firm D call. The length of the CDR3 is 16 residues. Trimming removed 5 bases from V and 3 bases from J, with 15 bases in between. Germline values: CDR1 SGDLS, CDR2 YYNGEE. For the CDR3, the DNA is TGTGCCAGCAGTCCCACCGGGAGCAACTATAATTCACCCCTCCACTTT. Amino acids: CASSPTGSNYNSPLHF.

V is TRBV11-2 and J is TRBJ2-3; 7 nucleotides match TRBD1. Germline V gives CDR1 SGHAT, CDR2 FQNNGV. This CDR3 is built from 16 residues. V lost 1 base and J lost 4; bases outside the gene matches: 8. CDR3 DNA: TGTGCCAGCAGCTTAGGTGGTAGGGGGCGGTCAGATACGCAGTATTTT. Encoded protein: CASSLGGRGRSDTQYF.